One sample yielded the 11 T cell receptor beta chains listed below, sequenced in a study of Ad26.COV2.S vaccination and SARS-CoV-2 variants. Noted treatment: roughly 19 received Ad26.COV2.S at low or high dose, single or two shots; about 5 received placebo; per-sample allocation not given. Sampling took place 63 days after the first vaccine or placebo injection. Here immunoSEQ multiplex PCR was the method, and the copy in TCRdb shows in-frame clones only, minus some. Of 350,000 to 400,000 clones in the sample, approximately 91% were seen once. The sequencing here drew on peripheral blood, taken in a trial of Ad26.COV2.S vaccine versus placebo. Receptors originate from a person aged 18-60 years who received the Ad26.COV2.S COVID-19 vaccine or a placebo.

The chain combines TRBV3-1 (or the pseudogene TRBV3-2) with TRBJ1-2; D is ambiguous. Per germline, CDR1 LGHDT and CDR2 YNNKEL (reference sequence). The CDR3 sequence is 14 residues long. Trimming shortened V by 0 bases and J by 8 bases, and 13 bases separated the two germline ends. CDR3 DNA: TGTGCCAGCAGCCAAGAAGGCTCTCCGGGCGGCTACACCTTC. It is translated as CASSQEGSPGGYTF.

The V and J genes are TRBV7-2 and TRBJ1-5; D uncertain. The length of the CDR3 is 18 residues. Trimming took 5 bases from V and 0 from J, leaving 20 bases between them. Germline-derived CDR1 and CDR2 are SGHTA and FQGNSA. CDR3 DNA sequence: TGTGCCAGCAGCGCCCGACACGGCCCCCTTTATAGCAATCAGCCCCAGCATTTT. This encodes CASSARHGPLYSNQPQHF.

The rearrangement links TRBV15 to TRBJ2-6, with D perhaps TRBD1 or TRBD2 (5 bases each). Between the trimmed V and J ends, which lost 3 bases and 7 bases, there was a span of 13 bases. The CDR3 is made up of 15 amino acids. Germline loops: CDR1 LNHNV, CDR2 YYDKDF (reference sequence). CDR3 nucleotides: TGTGCCACCAGCAGCAACCGGGACCCTGCCAACGTCCTGACTTTC. Its protein product is CATSSNRDPANVLTF.

CDR3 in amino acids: CASSQDRPPGSYGYTF. The CDR3 coding sequence is TGCGCCAGCAGCCAAGATCGACCTCCCGGGTCCTATGGCTACACCTTC. V usage is TRBV4-3 and J usage is TRBJ1-2; no definite D call. Germline-derived CDR1 and CDR2 are LGHNA and YSLEER. Deletions cut 0 bases from V and 4 bases from J, with 15 bases between. This CDR3 comprises 16 residues.

The chain uses TRBV7-9 and TRBJ1-1; TRBD1 is a possible D gene (6 bases). CDR1 and CDR2 from the germline V gene are SEHNR and FQNEAQ (reference sequence). Trimming removed 4 bases at V and 11 bases at J, with 17 bases between. This CDR3 region has 13 residues. The DNA for the CDR3 is TGTGCCAGCAGCTCTAGCCCACAGGGAGAGGCTTTCTTT. Residues: CASSSSPQGEAFF.

The chain joins TRBV30 to TRBJ1-1, with D possibly TRBD1 on 5 matching bases. The CDR3 runs 14 residues. In germline, CDR1 is GTSNPN, CDR2 SVGIG (reference sequence). With 0 bases removed from V and 2 bases from J, the gap between germline ends came to 10 bases. The CDR3 DNA is TGTGCCTGGAGTGTACAGGTAGGCAACACTGAAGCTTTCTTT. It translates to CAWSVQVGNTEAFF.

The chain combines TRBV2 with TRBJ1-3; D gene ambiguous. V was clipped by 9 bases and J by 0 bases, with 9 bases between them. Germline CDR1 SNHLY, CDR2 FYNNEI. The CDR3 extends over 13 amino acids. CDR3 region: CARRLSSGNTIYF. The CDR3, as DNA: TGTGCCAGGAGACTAAGCTCTGGAAACACCATATATTTT. Variable domain in full (rest from reference TRBV2 and TRBJ1-3): EPEVTQTPSHQVTQMGQEVILRCVPISNHLYFYWYRQILGQKVEFLVSFYNNEISEKSEIFDDQFSVERPDGSNFTLKIRSTKLEDSAMYFCARRLSSGNTIYFGEGSWLTVV.

Comment on this clone: The junction departs from germline at one end; a sequencing error may be responsible. This chain joins TRBV7-2 and TRBJ2-1; D perhaps matches TRBD2 (6 bases). Germline CDR1 is SGHTA and CDR2 is FQGNSA. The CDR3 is 16 residues long. CDR3 DNA sequence: TGTGCCAGCAGCTCATTCCCAGCTGGAGGGCCGGTGGGTCTTGTCTTC. It codes for CASSSFPAGGPVGLVF.

The rearrangement uses TRBV27 and TRBJ2-3; TRBD2 matches at 7 bases. Per germline, CDR1 MNHEY and CDR2 SMNVEV (reference sequence). Losses at the gene ends were 2 bases for V and 3 bases for J; bases not matched to a gene: 8. The CDR3 covers 16 residues. The CDR3 nucleotides are TGTGCCAGCAGTTTAAGGGCGGGGGACCTAACAGATACGCAGTATTTT. Translating it yields CASSLRAGDLTDTQYF.

The chain combines TRBV2 with TRBJ1-5; TRBD1 might be the D (6 bases). The CDR3 has 14 residues. Germline assignment: CDR1 SNHLY and CDR2 FYNNEI. V dropped 3 bases and J dropped 6 bases, with 12 bases sitting between them. As DNA, the CDR3 is TGTGCCAGCAGTGATAAGACAGGAGGTCAGCCCCAGCATTTT. Encoded protein: CASSDKTGGQPQHF.

This clone was seen a few times. At the DNA level, this CDR3 is encoded by other sequences in the same sample as well. The rearrangement uses TRBV7-9 and TRBJ1-1, with D uncertain. Per germline, CDR1 SEHNR and CDR2 FQNEAQ (reference sequence). This CDR3 has 14 residues. Trimming took off 1 base at V and 1 base at J, with 7 bases between the two ends. CDR3 amino acids: CASSLVSGNTEAFF. DNA for the CDR3: TGTGCCAGCAGCTTAGTGTCAGGGAACACTGAAGCTTTCTTT.